These 11 T cell receptor beta chains were sequenced from one sample in a study of T cells in Graves' hyperthyroidism and ophthalmopathy (dated by TCRdb to about 2019). The library was made by multiplex PCR. TCRdb lists the instrument as Illumina HiSeq 2000. The TCR beta CDR3 regions were amplified from the RNA transcripts. The TCR CDR3 was subjected to a first round of RT-PCR using the HTBI primer set and the Qiagen OneStep RT-PCR kit. TCRdb reworked the public reads: Q25 trimming with fastp, MiXCR clone assembly, productive beta chains retained. Records with the same CDR3 protein are collapsed into one entry carrying the most frequent genes and DNA. The sample yields over 350,000 distinct CDR3 sequences; around 15% were counted once. The ten largest clones capture around 28% of the sample. Sequencing used blood. The receptor set was obtained from a middle-aged man with Graves' ophthalmopathy.

This clonotype was picked up a small number of times. A much more abundant neighbour one base away suggests this may be a read error. V and J are TRBV7-8 and TRBJ2-7; 10 bases match TRBD2. CDR1 and CDR2 (germline): SGHVS, FQNEAQ. The CDR3 has 14 residues. The CDR3 DNA is TGTGCCGGCAGGGGGACTAGCGCGTTCTACGAGCAGTACTTC. The encoded protein is CAGRGTSAFYEQYF.

The table lists this clonotype with a few counts. A much larger clone differs from this one at a single base, so this may be a read error. V and J are TRBV6-2 or TRBV6-3 and TRBJ2-7; D is ambiguous. Trimming took 6 bases from V and 2 from J, leaving 5 bases between them. Germline V CDR1 and CDR2: MNHEY, SVGEGT. This CDR3 region has 11 residues. The CDR3 nucleotides read TGTGCCAGCAGACGAGCCTACGAGCAGTACTTC. It encodes CASRRAYEQYF.

This clonotype showed up many times. V is TRBV28 and J is TRBJ2-1; TRBD1 agrees at 10 bases. CDR3 length equals 15 residues. The J segment lost 9 bases and the V segment lost 8 bases, leaving 13 bases of the junction unmatched. CDR1 and CDR2 (germline): MDHEN, SYDVKM. CDR3 in DNA: TGTGCCAGCCGGGACAGGGGAGGACCCGGGGGTGAGCAGTTCTTC. It yields the protein CASRDRGGPGGEQFF.

The V and J genes are TRBV15 and TRBJ1-2; D uncertain. CDR1 and CDR2 (germline): LNHNV, YYDKDF (reference sequence). CDR3 length: 16 amino acids. Trimming removed 0 bases at V and 0 bases at J, with 11 bases between. The CDR3 protein is CATSRDLGIPNYGYTF. CDR3 sequence (DNA): TGTGCCACCAGCAGAGATCTGGGAATACCTAACTATGGCTACACCTTC.

In its sample, this clonotype was seen many times. The rearrangement uses TRBV5-1 and TRBJ2-3; possible D gene TRBD2, 6 bases. V shed 4 bases and J shed 2 bases, with 17 bases lying between them. In germline, CDR1 is SGHRS, CDR2 YFSETQ. CDR3 length equals 16 residues. Here the CDR3 reads CASSGGTRDSTDTQYF. The CDR3 DNA follows: TGCGCCAGCAGCGGCGGGACTCGAGACTCCACAGATACGCAGTATTTT.

V and J are TRBV10-3 and TRBJ2-5; TRBD1 aligns across 7 bases. After removal of 2 bases from V and 2 bases from J, the junction contained 5 bases not matched to a gene. The CDR3 consists of 15 residues. CDR1 is ENHRY and CDR2 is SYGVKD in the germline V gene. CDR3 bases: TGTGCCATCAGTGAGGAGCCGGGACAGCAAGAGACCCAGTACTTC. Encoded protein: CAISEEPGQQETQYF.

Only a few counts were recorded for this clonotype. The CDR3 here is CASSVAIQETQYF. CDR3 nucleotides: TGCGCCAGCAGTGTAGCCATCCAAGAGACCCAGTACTTC. This chain uses TRBV10-1 with TRBJ2-5; no reliable D call. Trimming took off 4 bases at V and 1 base at J, with 7 bases between the two ends. From germline, CDR1 is WNHNN and CDR2 SYGVQD (reference sequence). The length of the CDR3 is 13 residues.

In this sample, this clonotype turned up many times. The chain joins TRBV27 to TRBJ2-1; D is tentatively TRBD1 or TRBD2 (5 bases each). Germline V lookup: CDR1 MNHEY, CDR2 SMNVEV (reference sequence). The V end lost 5 bases, the J end lost 6 bases, and 14 bases lay between the germline ends. This CDR3 comprises 14 residues. In nucleotides, the CDR3 is TGTGCCAGCAGTCACCCGGGACCGTCCAATGAGCAGTTCTTC. This sequence encodes CASSHPGPSNEQFF.

This clonotype was seen ten or more times. The V call is TRBV28, the J call TRBJ2-5, with 12 bases lining up with TRBD2. Looked up from germline, CDR1 is MDHEN and CDR2 is SYDVKM. The CDR3 contains 16 residues. With 3 bases clipped from V and 0 bases from J, the junction kept 2 bases outside the gene matches. The CDR3 here is CASSFGLAGNQETQYF. The CDR3 bases are TGTGCCAGCAGTTTCGGACTAGCGGGAAACCAAGAGACCCAGTACTTC.

The V gene is TRBV27, the J gene TRBJ2-1; D gene ambiguous. V was cut by 0 bases and J by 2 bases, with 8 bases left in between. CDR3 size: 15 residues. Germline V lookup: CDR1 MNHEY, CDR2 SMNVEV (reference sequence). The CDR3 DNA is TGTGCCAGCAGTTTATCTGGGTTCCCCTACAATGAGCAGTTCTTC. Encoded protein: CASSLSGFPYNEQFF.

This clonotype has a count of ten or more. The J gene is TRBJ2-1, the V gene TRBV6-2 or TRBV6-3, with 14 bases identical to TRBD2. Germline CDR1 is MNHEY and CDR2 is SVGEGT. V lost 5 bases and J lost 5; bases outside the gene matches: 5. There are 16 residues in the CDR3. CDR3 residues: CASSRTSGRLDNEQFF. The CDR3 bases are TGTGCCAGCAGTAGGACTAGCGGGAGGTTGGACAATGAGCAGTTCTTC.